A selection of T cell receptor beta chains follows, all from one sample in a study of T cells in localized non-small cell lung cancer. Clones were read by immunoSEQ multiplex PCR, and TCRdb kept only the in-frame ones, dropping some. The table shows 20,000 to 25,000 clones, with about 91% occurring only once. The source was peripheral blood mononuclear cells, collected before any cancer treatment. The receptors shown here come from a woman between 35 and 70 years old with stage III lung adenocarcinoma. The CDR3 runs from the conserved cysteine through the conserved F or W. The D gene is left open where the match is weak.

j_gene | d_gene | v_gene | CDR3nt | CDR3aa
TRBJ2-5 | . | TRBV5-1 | TGCGCCAGCAGCTTCAATGAAGAGACCCAGTACTTC | CASSFNEETQYF
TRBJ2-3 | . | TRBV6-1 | TGTGCCAGCAGTGATTCTAGCGTCCCAGATACGCAGTATTTT | CASSDSSVPDTQYF
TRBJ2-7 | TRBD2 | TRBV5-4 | TGTGCCAGCAGCTTGCCGAGCGGGGGGGCGGTCGAGCAGTACTTC | CASSLPSGGAVEQYF
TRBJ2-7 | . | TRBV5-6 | TGTGCCAGCAGCTTGAGGGGGGCGGATCGGTCCGAGCAGTACTTC | CASSLRGADRSEQYF
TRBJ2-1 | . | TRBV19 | TGTGCCAGTAGTATAGTGGAGGTTGTCGCCTACAATGAGCAGTTCTTC | CASSIVEVVAYNEQFF
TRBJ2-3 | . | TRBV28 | TGTGCCAGCACCTCAGGGGGAGCGGGGTGGGGAGATACGCAGTATTTT | CASTSGGAGWGDTQYF
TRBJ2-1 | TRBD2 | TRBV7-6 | TGTGCCAGCAGTCAATTAGCGGGAGGAAGGGGCATTGAGCAGTTCTTC | CASSQLAGGRGIEQFF
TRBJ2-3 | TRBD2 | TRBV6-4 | TGTGCCAGCAGTGAGTCGAGCGGGAGGACAGATACGCAGTATTTT | CASSESSGRTDTQYF
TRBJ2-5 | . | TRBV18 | TGTGCCAGCTCCCTAACAAGCCAGGGGCTGGGGGAGACCCAGTACTTC | CASSLTSQGLGETQYF
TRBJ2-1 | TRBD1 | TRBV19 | TGTGCCAGTAGTATTTCCGGGACAGGATTCAATGAGCAGTTCTTC | CASSISGTGFNEQFF
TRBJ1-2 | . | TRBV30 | TGTGCCTGGAGCCGAACGGGGGGCCTAGAGGGGGGCTACACCTTC | CAWSRTGGLEGGYTF
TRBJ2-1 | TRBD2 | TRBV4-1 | TGCGCCAGCAGCCAAGGACTACTAGCGGGGGTTTCCTACAATGAGCAGTTCTTC | CASSQGLLAGVSYNEQFF
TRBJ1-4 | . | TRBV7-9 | TGTGCCAGCAGCTTTGCGGTCGCCCGGGACAAGGATGAAAAACTGTTTTTT | CASSFAVARDKDEKLFF
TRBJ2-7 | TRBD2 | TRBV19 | TGTGCCAGTAGTATCGGGCTAGCGGGGGGCAATGCCTACGAGCAGTACTTC | CASSIGLAGGNAYEQYF
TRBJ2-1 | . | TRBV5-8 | TGTGCCAGCAGCTTGAATGATCAGCAGAGGATCTTC | CASSLNDQQRIF
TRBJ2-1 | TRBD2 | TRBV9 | TGTGCCAGCAGCTCCCTAGCGGGAGGGGTTGAGCAGTTCTTC | CASSSLAGGVEQFF
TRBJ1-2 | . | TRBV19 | TGTGCCAGTAGTATCAACAGGAACTATGGCTACACCTTC | CASSINRNYGYTF